These 5 T cell receptor beta chains came from one sample sequenced in a study of CD8 T cells in Susac syndrome (dated by TCRdb to about 2019). The library was generated by the immunoSEQ multiplex PCR assay. RNA was extracted with the RNeasy kit and about 0.45 to 1 ug was reverse transcribed using random hexamers. TCRdb reworked the public reads: Q25 trimming with fastp, MiXCR clone assembly, productive beta chains retained. A single entry per CDR3 protein holds the most common genes and DNA from its merged rows. This sample holds roughly 190,000 distinct CDR3 sequences; about 93% were observed only once. The ten top clones hold approximately 0.1% of the sample. What was sequenced was CD4+ T cells from PBMCs. The receptor source for this set is a human donor in good health.

The chain has TRBV7-6 and TRBJ2-7; the match to TRBD2 covers 11 bases. This CDR3 is built from 17 residues. The V gene's germline CDR1 is SGHVS and CDR2 FNYEAQ. Trimming took 1 base from V and 7 from J; bases not matched to a gene: 12. Here the CDR3 reads CASSLGAGASGGFEQYF. The CDR3 DNA reads as TGTGCCAGCAGCTTAGGCGCCGGGGCTAGCGGGGGGTTTGAGCAGTACTTC.

The sample holds one count of this clonotype. The CDR3 DNA follows: TGTGCCAGCAGCCAAGGGGGGGCAAACACTGAAGCTTTCTTT. Encoded protein: CASSQGGANTEAFF. This chain connects TRBV3-1 to TRBJ1-1; D is perhaps TRBD1 (6 bases). The CDR3 spans 14 residues. Trimming cost V 1 base and J 2 bases, with 8 bases left between them. CDR1 and CDR2 from the germline V gene are LGHDT and YNNKEL (reference sequence).

CDR3 coding DNA: TGTGCCAGCAGACCCACGGGACGGGGGAGCTCCTACAATGAGCAGTTCTTC. Its protein product is CASRPTGRGSSYNEQFF. The chain employs TRBV2 and TRBJ2-1, with D perhaps TRBD2 (6 bases). Trimming took 6 bases from V and 0 from J, leaving 18 bases between them. The CDR3 consists of 17 residues. CDR1 is SNHLY, CDR2 FYNNEI, per germline.

The CDR3 DNA follows: TGTGCCAGCAGCCAGGGGGGGTTTGGAGCTTTCTTT. This encodes CASSQGGFGAFF. The V call is TRBV7-2, the J call TRBJ1-1, with 7 bases identical to TRBD1. The CDR3 has 12 amino acids. Germline V lookup: CDR1 SGHTA, CDR2 FQGNSA. V shed 5 bases and J 10 bases; nucleotides not matched to a gene: 7.

The chain joins TRBV12-3 or TRBV12-4 to TRBJ2-5; D not resolved. This CDR3 comprises 12 residues. The V end was cut by 4 bases, the J end by 5 bases, with 8 bases between. The CDR3 DNA sequence: TGTGCCAGCAGTTCCCGATTGGAGACCCAGTACTTC. It translates to CASSSRLETQYF.